Included here is one T cell receptor beta chain sequence, with context. This record belongs to a study of blood T cell repertoires in COVID-19. V was trimmed by 7 bases and J by 0 bases, leaving 14 bases between them. This CDR3 is built from 16 residues. Germline lookup yields CDR1 SGHRS and CDR2 YFSETQ. Measured with immunoSEQ multiplex PCR; TCRdb has only the in-frame clones, and not every one. Among roughly 180,000 clones listed, approximately 85% were seen once. The sequence derives from a woman aged 60-70 years with acute or convalescent COVID-19. The chain is built from TRBV5-1 and TRBJ2-6; D might be TRBD1 (5 bases). The sequencing sample was made of peripheral blood. The CDR3: CASGAGHTSGANVLTF. In DNA form, the CDR3 reads TGCGCCAGCGGGGCAGGGCATACCTCTGGGGCCAACGTCCTGACTTTC.